This T cell receptor (beta chain) came from a study of blood T cells in healthy people across ages. Study-wide findings and caveats: Donor CMV status was unknown, possibly confounding expanded clonotype changes. Getting older went along with TCR beta diversity per million T cells dropping roughly linearly. Donors of long life had a larger count of naive CD4+ cells and greater diversity than aged donors.

Next came a second PCR, run for roughly 7 to 12 cycles, which used a sample-barcoded 5' primer along with a J-beta primer mix. Unique molecular identifiers of 12 random nucleotides labeled each cDNA. TCRdb used MiXCR to reprocess the 5' RACE reads, holding one entry per CDR3 protein. The data show 1.5 million to 2 million distinct CDR3 sequences, about 31% seen once. CDR1 is SGHVS, CDR2 FQNEAQ, per germline. There are 15 residues in the CDR3. Trimming stripped 4 bases from V and 2 bases from J, with 14 bases between. Regarding this clonotype: What it binds is not known.

The rearrangement uses TRBV7-8 and TRBJ1-1, with D unresolved. Input material: blood. The receptor's source is a woman aged 30 to 39 in good health. CDR3 sequence: CASSSLGGVNTEAFF. For the CDR3, the DNA is TGTGCCAGCAGCTCATTGGGAGGCGTCAACACTGAAGCTTTCTTT. The full variable domain, with the rest looked up from reference TRBV7-8 and TRBJ1-1, is GAGVSQSPRYKVAKRGQDVALRCDPISGHVSLFWYQQALGQGPEFLTYFQNEAQLDKSGLPSDRFFAERPEGSVSTLKIQRTQQEDSAVYLCASSSLGGVNTEAFFGQGTRLTVV.